Presented here are 21 T cell receptor beta chains from one specimen sequenced in a study of T-cell reconstitution after alpha-beta-depleted transplantation in children. Unique molecular identifiers were used to barcode this TCRbeta library. TCRdb re-called the PCR reads through MiXCR, storing one row per CDR3 protein. The sample lists about 210,000 distinct CDR3 sequences, roughly 18% occurring once. The sequenced sample was PBMCs, mostly from graft donor cells, obtained 360 days after TCRalphabeta/CD19-depleted stem cell transplant. All receptors derive from a male patient under 10 years old who had a stem cell transplant for acute lymphoblastic leukemia, so the T cells may come from the graft donor.

The chain carries TRBV18 and TRBJ2-7; D possibly corresponds to TRBD1 (5 bases). Germline lookup yields CDR1 KGHSH and CDR2 LQKENI. The CDR3 has 16 residues. Trimming shortened V by 2 bases and J by 3 bases, and 17 bases separated the two germline ends. CDR3 region: CASSPLRPGSNYEQYF. CDR3 nucleotides: TGTGCCAGCTCACCATTGAGGCCAGGGTCAAACTACGAGCAGTACTTC.

The chain employs TRBV4-1 and TRBJ2-5; 10 bases fit TRBD2. V trimming: 7 bases; J trimming: 4 bases; junction bases outside the gene matches: 12. CDR3 length equals 16 residues. Germline CDR1 MGHRA, CDR2 YSYEKL. The CDR3 DNA reads TGCGCCAGCAAATCCAGCGGGGGGGCGGATGGAGAGACCCAGTACTTC. This encodes CASKSSGGADGETQYF.

As concerns this clonotype: Because the CDR3 is missing its conserved closing phenylalanine or tryptophan, this is likely a read error. The chain combines TRBV7-6 with TRBJ1-1; D remains ambiguous. Between the trimmed V and J ends, which lost 3 bases and 1 base, there was a span of 6 bases. CDR1 and CDR2 from the germline V gene are SGHVS and FNYEAQ. The CDR3 covers 13 residues. CDR3 nucleotide sequence: TGTGCCAGCAGCTTGACGGCGAACACTGAAGCTTTCTGT. Its protein is CASSLTANTEAFC.

This clonotype has just a few counts. V and J are TRBV5-1 and TRBJ2-2, with 10 nucleotides matching TRBD2. Trimming took 4 bases from V and 4 from J; bases not matched to a gene: 7. In germline, CDR1 is SGHRS, CDR2 YFSETQ. This CDR3 has 16 residues. This CDR3 reads CASSPIAGGGTGELFF. CDR3 sequence (DNA): TGCGCCAGCAGCCCTATAGCGGGGGGCGGCACCGGGGAGCTGTTTTTT.

This clonotype was detected a few times. This chain joins TRBV4-1 and TRBJ1-1, with D possibly TRBD1 on 5 matching bases. The CDR3 loop spans 18 amino acids. Deletions cut 0 bases from V and 0 bases from J, with 17 bases between. Germline loops: CDR1 MGHRA, CDR2 YSYEKL. The CDR3 spells CASSQEGLRGRMNTEAFF. Here the CDR3 DNA reads TGCGCCAGCAGCCAAGAGGGACTCCGAGGGCGAATGAACACTGAAGCTTTCTTT.

The V gene is TRBV5-5, the J gene TRBJ2-4; 9 positions agree with TRBD2. The CDR3 length is 16 residues. CDR1 is SGHKS, CDR2 YYEKEE, per germline (reference sequence). J was trimmed by 5 bases and V by 2 bases; bases with no gene match: 8. This chain's CDR3 is CASSFGVAGVENIQYF. CDR3 bases: TGTGCCAGCAGCTTTGGGGTAGCGGGGGTGGAAAACATTCAGTACTTC. The complete variable domain, with remaining parts taken from reference TRBV5-5 and TRBJ2-4, reads DAGVTQSPTHLIKTRGQQVTLRCSPISGHKSVSWYQQVLGQGPQFIFQYYEKEERGRGNFPDRFSARQFPNYSSELNVNALLLGDSALYLCASSFGVAGVENIQYFGAGTRLSVL.

The chain recombines TRBV5-1 with TRBJ2-3, with D possibly TRBD2 on 5 matching bases. The CDR3 covers 16 residues. Germline V gene sequence: CDR1 SGHRS, CDR2 YFSETQ. Between the trimmed V and J ends, which lost 0 bases and 1 base, there was a span of 12 bases. The CDR3 spells CASSLALGGGTDTQYF. The CDR3 region has the DNA TGCGCCAGCAGCTTGGCCTTAGGAGGAGGCACAGATACGCAGTATTTT.

This sequence joins TRBV25-1 and TRBJ2-6; no clear D. V shed 8 bases and J shed 1 base, with 6 bases lying between them. CDR1 and CDR2 (germline): MGHDK, SYGVNS. CDR3 length: 13 residues. DNA of the CDR3: TGTGCCAGCGGGCCGTCTGGGGCCAACGTCCTGACTTTC. This encodes CASGPSGANVLTF.

This clonotype was counted only a few times. V is TRBV7-3 and J is TRBJ2-3; TRBD2 might be the D (6 bases). Germline CDR1 is SGHTA and CDR2 is FQGTGA. This CDR3 is 14 amino acids long. Trimming removed 3 bases at V and 6 bases at J, with 13 bases between. CDR3: CASSLGGTQDTQYF. The CDR3 DNA is TGTGCCAGCAGCTTGGGGGGTACTCAGGATACGCAGTATTTT.

This clonotype was observed many times. V usage is TRBV12-3 or TRBV12-4 and J usage is TRBJ2-5; D unclear. Trimming pared 6 bases from V and 3 bases from J, leaving 2 bases between. The CDR3 totals 10 residues. CDR3 sequence (DNA): TGTGCCAGCAGCAAAGAGACCCAGTACTTC. This encodes CASSKETQYF.

This chain joins TRBV7-8 and TRBJ1-6; tentatively, D is TRBD1 (6 bases). V dropped 8 bases and J dropped 5 bases, with 13 bases sitting between them. CDR1 and CDR2 (germline): SGHVS, FQNEAQ. The CDR3 consists of 14 residues. The CDR3 DNA follows: TGTGCCAGCTCAGGGGATTCAGATAATTCACCCCTCCACTTT. As protein: CASSGDSDNSPLHF.

The genes are TRBV12-3 or TRBV12-4 and TRBJ1-2; 7 bases match TRBD1. Trimming at V came to 6 bases and at J to 4 bases, leaving 5 bases not matched to a gene. The CDR3 consists of 13 residues. CDR3 residues: CASSAGGGYGYTF. The DNA for the CDR3 is TGTGCCAGCAGCGCAGGGGGAGGCTATGGCTACACCTTC.

This clonotype was counted only a few times. This sequence joins TRBV2 and TRBJ2-7; D is unresolved. V was pared by 8 bases and J by 0 bases, with 14 bases between. Germline values: CDR1 SNHLY, CDR2 FYNNEI. The CDR3 consists of 14 residues. In DNA, the CDR3 is TGTGCCAGCTCTTGGCATTTAGACTCCTACGAGCAGTACTTC. Its translation is CASSWHLDSYEQYF.

The chain links TRBV12-3 or TRBV12-4 to TRBJ2-7; a possible D gene is TRBD2 (5 bases). This CDR3 is 15 amino acids long. V lost 3 bases and J 3 bases, leaving 15 bases between the germline ends. CDR3 sequence: CASSLRRTLLYEQYF. CDR3 in DNA: TGTGCCAGCAGTTTGAGAAGGACTCTACTCTACGAGCAGTACTTC.

The genes are TRBV2 and TRBJ1-2; D unresolved. V lost 1 base and J lost 4, with 7 bases in between. Germline values: CDR1 SNHLY, CDR2 FYNNEI. CDR3 length equals 13 residues. Written as DNA, the CDR3 is TGTGCCAGCAGTGAAGTCAGCGGCTATGGCTACACCTTC. This gives the protein CASSEVSGYGYTF.

V usage is TRBV20-1 and J usage is TRBJ2-1; D unclear. CDR3 length: 11 residues. The germline gives CDR1 DFQATT, CDR2 SNEGSKA (reference sequence). Trimming took 3 bases from V and 4 from J, leaving 4 bases between them. CDR3 in DNA: TGCAGTGCTAGTGTGTACAATGAGCAGTTCTTC. Amino acid sequence: CSASVYNEQFF.

In this sample, this clonotype turned up a few times. V usage is TRBV7-2 and J usage is TRBJ2-7, with 11 bases lining up with TRBD2. The V and J ends lost 5 bases and 7 bases, in that order; junction bases with no gene match: 4. The CDR3 extends over 13 amino acids. In germline, CDR1 is SGHTA, CDR2 FQGNSA. The CDR3 region is CASSRGLAVEQYF. CDR3 nucleotide sequence: TGTGCCAGCAGCCGGGGACTAGCGGTAGAGCAGTACTTC. Drawing the rest from reference TRBV7-2 and TRBJ2-7, the complete variable domain is GAGVSQSPSNKVTEKGKDVELRCDPISGHTALYWYRQSLGQGLEFLIYFQGNSAPDKSGLPSDRFSAERTGGSVSTLTIQRTQQEDSAVYLCASSRGLAVEQYFGPGTRLTVT.

This clonotype was counted ten times or more. The gene calls are TRBV20-1 and TRBJ2-5; D is perhaps TRBD2 (6 bases). V gave up 0 bases and J gave up 0 bases, with 17 bases separating them. CDR1 is DFQATT, CDR2 SNEGSKA, per germline (reference sequence). The CDR3 extends over 17 amino acids. This CDR3 is CSARDPVTAGYQETQYF. The CDR3 region has the DNA TGCAGTGCTAGAGATCCGGTGACTGCGGGGTACCAAGAGACCCAGTACTTC.

This clonotype was counted a few times. The gene calls are TRBV7-6 and TRBJ2-1; D perhaps matches TRBD2 (5 bases). The CDR3 runs 16 residues. V was pared by 5 bases and J by 4 bases, with 18 bases between. Germline assignment: CDR1 SGHVS and CDR2 FNYEAQ. The CDR3: CASSKEGSRGYNEQFF. The CDR3 nucleotides are TGTGCCAGCAGCAAAGAAGGGAGTCGGGGTTACAATGAGCAGTTCTTC.

The rearrangement uses TRBV18 and TRBJ1-5; the D gene is possibly TRBD1 (6 bases). The germline V gene encodes CDR1 KGHSH and CDR2 LQKENI. Trimming took off 6 bases at V and 7 bases at J, with 19 bases between the two ends. The CDR3 extends over 15 amino acids. As DNA, the CDR3 is TGTGCCAGCTCCCCTGGAGGGGGGTATGGGCAGCCCCAGCATTTT. Its translation: CASSPGGGYGQPQHF. Supplemented by reference TRBV18 and TRBJ1-5, the full variable domain reads NAGVMQNPRHLVRRRGQEARLRCSPMKGHSHVYWYRQLPEEGLKFMVYLQKENIIDESGMPKERFSAEFPKEGPSILRIQQVVRGDSAAYFCASSPGGGYGQPQHFGDGTRLSIL.

This chain joins TRBV12-3 or TRBV12-4 and TRBJ2-1; TRBD2 matches 7 bases. CDR3 length: 17 residues. J was trimmed by 0 bases and V by 6 bases; bases with no gene match: 11. CDR3 in DNA: TGTGCCAGCAGCCCACTACCGCGGGGGAGCTCCTACAATGAGCAGTTCTTC. Translated: CASSPLPRGSSYNEQFF.